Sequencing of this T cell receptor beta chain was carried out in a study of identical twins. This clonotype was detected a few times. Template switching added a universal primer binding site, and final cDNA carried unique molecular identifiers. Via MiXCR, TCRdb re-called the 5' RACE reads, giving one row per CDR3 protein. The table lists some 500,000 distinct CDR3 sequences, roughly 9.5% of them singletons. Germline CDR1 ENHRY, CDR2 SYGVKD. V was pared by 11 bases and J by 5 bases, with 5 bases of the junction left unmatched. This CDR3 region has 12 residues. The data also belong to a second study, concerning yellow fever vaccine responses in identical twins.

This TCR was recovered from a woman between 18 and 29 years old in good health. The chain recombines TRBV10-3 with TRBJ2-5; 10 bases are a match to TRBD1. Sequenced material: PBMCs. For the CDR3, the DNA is TGTGCCGCCGGACAGGGGGGCGAGACCCAGTACTTC. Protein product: CAAGQGGETQYF.